This is a list of T cell receptor beta chains from one sample in a study of tumor-infiltrating lymphocytes in primary liver carcinoma. TCRdb ran MiXCR on the multiplex PCR reads and lists one entry per CDR3 protein. Altogether about 35,000 distinct CDR3 sequences are present, less than 85% being singletons, with the ten largest covering 16%. The sample taken for sequencing was liver tumor tissue from sampling region 4. The source of these receptors is a man aged 40-50 years with primary liver carcinoma and hepatitis B virus infection. Each CDR3 is given with its conserved first and last residue. A D gene is named only where the DNA matches it firmly. Not all rows give a size; the values are once, few, many and, for expanded clones, a class.

j_call	v_call	d_call	clone_size	cdr3_nt	cdr3_aa
TRBJ1-2	TRBV4-2	-	-	TGTGCCAGCAGCGCCCTTGATGGGAACTATGGCTACACCTTC	CASSALDGNYGYTF
TRBJ2-1	TRBV5-1	TRBD2	many	TGCGCCAGCAGCTTGGGGGGACTAGCGGGAGCGAATGAGCAGTTCTTC	CASSLGGLAGANEQFF
TRBJ1-1	TRBV6-6	-	few	TGTGCCAGCAGTACATGGGGGAGTACTGAAGCTTTCTTT	CASSTWGSTEAFF
TRBJ1-6	TRBV4-3	TRBD1	-	TGCGCCAGCAGGTCCTGGGACAGGGGAAGGGATCCACCCCTCCACTTT	CASRSWDRGRDPPLHF
TRBJ2-3	TRBV6-5	TRBD2	few	TGTGCCAGAGACCCAGAACTAGCGGGAACAGATACGCAGTATTTT	CARDPELAGTDTQYF
TRBJ2-3	TRBV29-1	-	few	TGCAGCGTGGGGGCCGGCGAGAGGCCAGATACGCAGTATTTT	CSVGAGERPDTQYF
TRBJ2-7	TRBV28	TRBD1	-	TGTGCCAGCAGTTTACAGGGGCCCGTGGGACAGCACTTC	CASSLQGPVGQHF
TRBJ1-1	TRBV20-1	-	many	TGCAGTGTCCCGACACCCGTGGCTTTCTTT	CSVPTPVAFF
TRBJ2-1	TRBV25-1	TRBD2	-	TGTGTCAGCAGTGAGACTAGCGCTTACAATGGGCTGTTCTTC	CVSSETSAYNGLFF
TRBJ2-5	TRBV10-3	TRBD1	-	TGTGTCATCAGTGCGGGACAGGGGAAAAAGACCCAGCACTTC	CVISAGQGKKTQHF